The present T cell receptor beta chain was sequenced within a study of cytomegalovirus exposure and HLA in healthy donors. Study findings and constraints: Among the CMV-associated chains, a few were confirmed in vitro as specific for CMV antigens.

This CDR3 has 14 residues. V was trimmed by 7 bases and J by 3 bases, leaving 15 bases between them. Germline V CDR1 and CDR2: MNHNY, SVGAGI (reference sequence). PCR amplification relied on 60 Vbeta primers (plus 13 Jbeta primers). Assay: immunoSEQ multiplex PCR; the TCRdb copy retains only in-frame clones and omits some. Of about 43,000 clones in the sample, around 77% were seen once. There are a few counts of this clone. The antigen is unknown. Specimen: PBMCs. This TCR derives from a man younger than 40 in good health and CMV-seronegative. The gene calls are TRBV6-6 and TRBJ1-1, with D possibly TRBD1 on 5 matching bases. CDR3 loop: CASILAGDYTEAFF. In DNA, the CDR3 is TGTGCCAGCATCCTTGCGGGGGACTACACTGAAGCTTTCTTT.